The source of this T cell receptor beta chain is a study of control samples from healthy donors and cancer patients. In this sample, this clone turned up once. Some clones are missing from TCRdb's copy, which holds only in-frame ones; the method was immunoSEQ multiplex PCR. The table shows over 200,000 clones, with about four fifths occurring only once. The CDR3 extends over 13 amino acids. Deletions cut 0 bases from V and 12 bases from J, with 12 bases between. Germline assignment: CDR1 SGHDN and CDR2 FVKESK. Sequencing was done on a sample of PBMCs. The sequence was obtained from a woman aged 60-75 years with lung cancer. The chain joins TRBV14 to TRBJ2-1; D ambiguous. CDR3 in DNA: TGTGCCAGCAGCCAAGAGAAGGTGGCCAGGCAGTTCTTC. This codes for CASSQEKVARQFF.